This T cell receptor (beta chain) was found in a study of somatic mutations in cytotoxic T cells in rheumatoid arthritis (dated by TCRdb to about 2017). About the investigation overall: Some T-cell populations stained with V beta antibodies were sorted by flow on a FACSAria II or Sony SH800 to nearly 100% purity, with sorted V beta1+ cells additionally subjected to TCRB sequencing. The study asked whether expanded CD8+ T-cell clones in newly diagnosed, untreated rheumatoid arthritis carry somatic mutations, and used TCRB deep sequencing to characterize clonality. TCRB deep sequencing covered about 60 patients with rheumatoid arthritis along with 15 to 20 healthy controls. Patient and control groups had essentially identical median ages. General study outcomes and caveats: In about an eighth of the roughly 65 patients, more than 20% of CD8+ cells belonged to the largest CD8+ clone, while several identical CD8+ TCRB sequences were shared between blood and synovial fluid. There was no significant difference in CD8+ T-cell clonality between rheumatoid arthritis patients and age-matched healthy controls. An increase of CD8+ clonality with age was seen in patients (Spearman r of about 0.45) but not in healthy controls. The antigen targets of the expanded CD8+ clones were unknown, and absence from virus-specific databases did not rule out viral specificity. The slight underrepresentation of TRBV07 in patients was not corrected for multiple comparisons.

TCRB CDR3 sequencing used the immunoSEQ assay on genomic DNA. In the paper's pipeline: Nothing other than productive TCRB rearrangements was included in the analyses. Clonality was expressed as a Shannon entropy-based productive clonality index, with each clone defined by a unique TCRB CDR3 sequence. The template counts of each clone relative to the total templates per sample were used to calculate repertoire overlap between two samples. V-gene usage measured by flow cytometry correlated with TCRB sequencing V-gene usage, with a Spearman r of approximately 0.6. TCRdb's version of the immuneACCESS table is confined to in-frame rearrangements and falls short of the full clone set. An unresolved V gene accounts for under half of the shortfall where checked; the remainder is of unknown origin. V and J calls plus clone size are reproduced from that table; the DNA served to infer D and trimming. This sample has about 12,000 clones in its table, and approximately 69% of those were observed once. Jointly, the top ten make up 9% to 10% of the sample.

Including the terminal cysteine and phenylalanine, the CDR3 comprises 14 residues. Of all the DNA, just the CDR3 is kept, 42 bases in frame from base 1. The trim is 7 bases for V and 2 bases for J, with a gap of 14 bases between the germline ends. CDR1 LNHDA and CDR2 SQIVND were looked up in the germline V gene (reference sequence). This clone has more than one count but fewer than ten. The target of this receptor is not known. No base quality values were provided; no much bigger clone lies one nucleotide off. Healthy controls were about 19 blood donors whose buffy coats were used, with a median age of around 50 years (range 21-70) and 55% to 70% female. On an AutoMACS, CD4+ and CD8+ cells were isolated via positive magnetic bead selection, and their purity was verified by flow cytometry. Peripheral blood mononuclear cells were isolated by Ficoll-Paque PLUS density gradient separation. DNA from CD4-enriched, CD8-enriched or PBMC samples was extracted using Nucleospin Tissue or Tissue XS kits and then quantified on a Qubit 2.0 fluorometer.

In this chain, TRBV19 is recombined with TRBJ1-2; the D gene is perhaps TRBD1, on 5 matching bases. The sequencing input was CD8+ T cells sorted from blood. The clonotype originates from a man between 65 and 85 years old in good health. Here is the DNA: TGTGCCAGTACGGTGGGGCCTTGGAACTATGGCTACACCTTC. The translation is CASTVGPWNYGYTF.